The 9 T cell receptor beta chains given below trace back to one sample, sequenced in a study of shared clonotypes between healthy human individuals. TCRdb keeps only in-frame clones here, not all; method: immunoSEQ multiplex PCR. The data contain 650,000 to 800,000 clones, around 77% of them singletons. The material sequenced was memory CD4+ T cells sorted from blood. The subset here: CD45RA-negative fraction. These receptors were taken from a woman aged 25 to 39 in good health.

This clone was found a few times. The chain has TRBV7-9 and TRBJ2-3; TRBD2 matches at 10 bases. The CDR3 spans 18 residues. The germline V gene has CDR1 SEHNR and CDR2 FQNEAQ (reference sequence). With 1 base clipped from V and 2 bases from J, the junction kept 9 bases outside the gene matches. In DNA, the CDR3 is TGTGCCAGCAGCTTAGGAAGATCTAGCGGGGGTTTCACAGATACGCAGTATTTT. Translating gives CASSLGRSSGGFTDTQYF.

The J gene is TRBJ1-5, the V gene TRBV18, with D tentatively TRBD1 (5 bases). The germline V gene has CDR1 KGHSH and CDR2 LQKENI. Trimming left V 2 bases short and J 5 bases short, with 10 bases between. The CDR3 extends over 14 amino acids. The CDR3 spells CASSPIGGDQPQHF. CDR3 nucleotides: TGTGCCAGCTCACCAATCGGGGGGGATCAGCCCCAGCATTTT.

The chain carries TRBV5-4 and TRBJ2-1; perhaps TRBD1 as D (6 bases). Germline CDR1 SGHNT, CDR2 YYREEE (reference sequence). V was cut by 4 bases and J by 2 bases, with 13 bases left in between. The CDR3 is made up of 15 amino acids. The CDR3 spells CASSHKGQAYNEQFF. The CDR3 DNA sequence: TGTGCCAGCAGCCACAAGGGACAAGCCTACAATGAGCAGTTCTTC.

The table lists this clone with a few counts. The chain recombines TRBV19 with TRBJ1-4; TRBD1 might be the D (5 bases). The CDR3 contains 14 residues. Germline V gene lookup returns CDR1 LNHDA and CDR2 SQIVND (reference sequence). Trimming removed 3 bases from V and 8 bases from J, with 13 bases in between. CDR3 in amino acids: CASSIGLRGEKLFF. CDR3 DNA: TGTGCCAGTAGTATCGGTCTTAGGGGCGAAAAACTGTTTTTT. The whole variable domain, remainder taken from reference TRBV19 and TRBJ1-4, is DGGITQSPKYLFRKEGQNVTLSCEQNLNHDAMYWYRQDPGQGLRLIYYSQIVNDFQKGDIAEGYSVSREKKESFPLTVTSAQKNPTAFYLCASSIGLRGEKLFFGSGTQLSVL.

The gene calls are TRBV11-2 and TRBJ1-5; D remains unclear. Germline assignment: CDR1 SGHAT and CDR2 FQNNGV. V gave up 4 bases and J gave up 5 bases, with 9 bases separating them. The CDR3 is 13 amino acids. The CDR3 is CASSWAGDQPQHF. CDR3 sequence (DNA): TGTGCCAGCAGCTGGGCAGGAGATCAGCCCCAGCATTTT.

The CDR3 nucleotides read TGTGCCAGCAGTAAACAGGGGTTTGGCGAAAAACTGTTTTTT. This encodes CASSKQGFGEKLFF. V gene TRBV6-5 combines with J gene TRBJ1-4, with TRBD1 matching over 7 bases. The CDR3 length is 14 residues. Losses at the gene ends were 5 bases for V and 8 bases for J; bases not matched to a gene: 8. Germline V gene lookup returns CDR1 MNHEY and CDR2 SVGAGI.

V is TRBV19 and J is TRBJ1-5; 7 bases align to TRBD1. CDR3 length: 16 amino acids. V shed 6 bases and J 0 bases; nucleotides not matched to a gene: 8. Germline CDR1 LNHDA, CDR2 SQIVND (reference sequence). The DNA for the CDR3 is TGTGCCAGTAGACCGGGACAGTGGCGTAGCAATCAGCCCCAGCATTTT. Protein product: CASRPGQWRSNQPQHF.

The rearrangement uses TRBV6-5 and TRBJ2-7; D gene uncertain. Looked up from germline, CDR1 is MNHEY and CDR2 is SVGAGI. V was cut by 0 bases and J by 0 bases, with 12 bases left in between. The CDR3 is 16 amino acids. The CDR3 region is CASSYSLAESSYEQYF. The CDR3 nucleotides read TGTGCCAGCAGTTACTCGTTAGCCGAGAGCTCCTACGAGCAGTACTTC.

The chain uses TRBV18 and TRBJ2-1; TRBD1 might be the D (6 bases). Germline-derived CDR1 and CDR2 are KGHSH and LQKENI. Trimming left V 4 bases short and J 5 bases short, with 12 bases between. The CDR3 is 14 residues long. The CDR3 here is CASSRRTDDNEQFF. The CDR3 region has the DNA TGTGCCAGCTCACGACGGACAGATGACAATGAGCAGTTCTTC. The full variable domain, rest sourced from reference TRBV18 and TRBJ2-1, is NAGVMQNPRHLVRRRGQEARLRCSPMKGHSHVYWYRQLPEEGLKFMVYLQKENIIDESGMPKERFSAEFPKEGPSILRIQQVVRGDSAAYFCASSRRTDDNEQFFGPGTRLTVL.